These 23 T cell receptor beta chains came from one sample sequenced in a study of T cells in Graves' hyperthyroidism and ophthalmopathy (dated by TCRdb to between 2018 and 2020). The receptor library was made with multiplex PCR. For sequencing, an Illumina HiSeq 2000 was employed. The TCR beta CDR3 regions were amplified from RNA transcripts. A first-round RT-PCR of the TCR CDR3 used the HTBI primer set with the Qiagen OneStep RT-PCR kit. TCRdb ran its own pipeline on the public reads, namely fastp trimming at Q25 and MiXCR clone calling, and kept in-frame beta chains. Rows with a matching CDR3 protein are joined into one entry that keeps the most common DNA and genes. The sample table contains approximately 620,000 distinct CDR3 sequences; only one count was recorded for about 15% of them. The biggest ten clones account for about 5.8% of the sample. The sample taken for sequencing was blood. These receptors all come from a woman aged 25 to 39 with Graves' hyperthyroidism that later progressed to Graves' ophthalmopathy.

V and J are TRBV2 and TRBJ2-5; the D is unclear. From germline, CDR1 is SNHLY and CDR2 FYNNEI. The CDR3 totals 13 residues. Trimming took off 7 bases at V and 3 bases at J, with 12 bases between the two ends. CDR3 residues: CASNEGTKETQYF. CDR3 DNA: TGTGCCAGCAACGAAGGCACGAAAGAGACCCAGTACTTC.

The chain couples TRBV18 to TRBJ1-5; D gene unclear. V lost 6 bases and J 3 bases, leaving 12 bases between the germline ends. CDR1 is KGHSH, CDR2 LQKENI, per germline. This CDR3 spans 14 amino acids. CDR3 in DNA: TGTGCCAGCTCCCCCGGGGTCCCCAATCAGCCCCAGCATTTT. Its translation: CASSPGVPNQPQHF.

In this sample, this clonotype turned up many times. CDR3 region: CACQQGTEAFF. The CDR3 DNA reads TGTGCCTGTCAACAGGGCACGGAAGCTTTCTTT. The J gene is TRBJ1-1, the V gene TRBV30, with D tentatively TRBD1 (6 bases). Per the germline V gene, CDR1 is GTSNPN and CDR2 is SVGIG (reference sequence). Trimming removed 6 bases at V and 8 bases at J, with 13 bases between. The CDR3 extends over 11 amino acids.

This clonotype has just a few counts. The chain combines TRBV5-6 with TRBJ2-7, with TRBD2 matching 9 bases. Germline-derived CDR1 and CDR2 are SGHDT and YYEEEE. The CDR3 is 14 residues long. Unmatched junction bases numbered 4, after V lost 4 bases and J lost 2 bases. CDR3 nucleotide sequence: TGTGCCAGCAGCGCGACTAGCGGTCCCTACGAGCAGTACTTC. Translated, it gives CASSATSGPYEQYF.

This clonotype occurred a few times. The rearrangement uses TRBV5-6 and TRBJ2-7, with 7 nucleotides matching TRBD1. Germline CDR1 is SGHDT and CDR2 is YYEEEE. The J segment lost 0 bases and the V segment lost 1 base, leaving 13 bases of the junction unmatched. There are 18 residues in the CDR3. CDR3 protein: CASSLWYLGQSSSYEQYF. CDR3 DNA sequence: TGTGCCAGCAGCTTGTGGTACCTGGGACAGTCGAGCTCCTACGAGCAGTACTTC.

Many counts were recorded for this clonotype. CDR3 in DNA: TGTGCCAGCAGCTTAGAATACGGGTACAATGAGCAGTTCTTC. Translating gives CASSLEYGYNEQFF. The chain combines TRBV7-2 with TRBJ2-1; D remains unclear. This CDR3 has 14 residues. Trimming shortened V by 1 base and J by 4 bases, and 8 bases separated the two germline ends. In germline, CDR1 is SGHTA, CDR2 FQGNSA. The full variable domain, with the rest looked up from reference TRBV7-2 and TRBJ2-1, is GAGVSQSPSNKVTEKGKDVELRCDPISGHTALYWYRQSLGQGLEFLIYFQGNSAPDKSGLPSDRFSAERTGGSVSTLTIQRTQQEDSAVYLCASSLEYGYNEQFFGPGTRLTVL.

The CDR3 is CASSFGSGDTGEQFF. DNA of the CDR3: TGTGCCAGCAGTTTTGGTAGCGGGGACACTGGGGAGCAGTTCTTC. The chain uses TRBV12-3 or TRBV12-4 and TRBJ2-1, with 8 bases aligning to TRBD2. After removal of 3 bases from V and 10 bases from J, the junction contained 11 bases not matched to a gene. The CDR3 is 15 amino acids.

This clonotype was observed many times. The chain joins TRBV7-6 to TRBJ2-7, with TRBD1 as a possible D gene (6 bases). CDR3 length: 15 amino acids. Germline V gene data show CDR1 as SGHVS and CDR2 as FNYEAQ. V was pared by 1 base and J by 6 bases, with 16 bases between. The CDR3 sequence: CASSLGTGQWFEQYF. CDR3 DNA sequence: TGTGCCAGCAGCTTAGGTACAGGGCAGTGGTTCGAGCAGTACTTC.

This clonotype was counted a few times. This rearrangement joins TRBV15 to TRBJ1-1, with D uncertain. The length of the CDR3 is 15 residues. The germline CDR1 and CDR2 sequences are LNHNV and YYDKDF (reference sequence). Trimming pared 5 bases from V and 0 bases from J, leaving 13 bases between. The CDR3 is CATSGREHMNTEAFF. The CDR3 DNA is TGTGCCACCAGCGGAAGGGAACATATGAACACTGAAGCTTTCTTT.

The DNA for the CDR3 is TGTGCCAGCAGATACGGGCGGGGGGTCACAGATACGCAGTATTTT. Translation gives CASRYGRGVTDTQYF. V gene TRBV6-9 combines with J gene TRBJ2-3; 8 nucleotides match TRBD2. The CDR3 extends over 15 amino acids. The J segment lost 2 bases and the V segment lost 6 bases, leaving 7 bases of the junction unmatched. Germline loops: CDR1 MNHGY, CDR2 SVAAGI.

This clonotype was picked up many times. The chain is built from TRBV2 and TRBJ1-2; tentative D call: TRBD1 (6 bases). CDR1 is SNHLY and CDR2 is FYNNEI in the germline V gene. The CDR3 covers 16 residues. V was trimmed by 8 bases and J by 3 bases, leaving 22 bases between them. The CDR3 sequence is CASDTGQGPTHYGYTF. The CDR3 DNA is TGTGCCAGCGACACAGGGCAGGGCCCTACCCACTATGGCTACACCTTC.

This clonotype appeared many times. The CDR3 DNA reads as TGCAGTGCTAGAGTCGGAGGCAGTCCTTACGAGCAGTACTTC. Amino acids: CSARVGGSPYEQYF. This rearrangement joins TRBV20-1 to TRBJ2-7, with D possibly matching TRBD2 (5 bases). CDR3 length: 14 residues. V lost 1 base to trimming and J lost 4 bases, with 14 bases between them. The germline gives CDR1 DFQATT, CDR2 SNEGSKA (reference sequence).

This clonotype has ten or more counts. The chain joins TRBV28 to TRBJ1-2, with 9 bases lining up with TRBD1. V dropped 6 bases and J dropped 4; count of bases not matched to a gene: 15. There are 17 residues in the CDR3. The V gene's germline CDR1 is MDHEN and CDR2 SYDVKM. CDR3 region: CASRQGTGRRKGYGYTF. CDR3 nucleotides: TGTGCCAGCAGACAGGGGACAGGGAGGAGAAAGGGCTATGGCTACACCTTC.

This clonotype was seen a single time. The V and J genes are TRBV18 and TRBJ2-2; 7 nucleotides align to TRBD2. The V gene's germline CDR1 is KGHSH and CDR2 LQKENI. J gave up 6 bases and V 5 bases, and 18 bases lay outside the gene matches. The CDR3 has 18 residues. The DNA for the CDR3 is TGTGCCAGCTCATCGCCCCTGGGAGGGGAGCCCCGATCCGGGGAGCTGTTTTTT. Translated: CASSSPLGGEPRSGELFF.

This clonotype showed up many times. V usage is TRBV10-3 and J usage is TRBJ1-5, with TRBD1 as a possible D gene (5 bases). The CDR3 is made up of 14 amino acids. V shed 0 bases and J shed 5 bases, with 8 bases lying between them. Germline lookup yields CDR1 ENHRY and CDR2 SYGVKD. CDR3 nucleotide sequence: TGTGCCATCAGTGAGTCGACGGGGGATCAGCCCCAGCATTTT. It specifies CAISESTGDQPQHF.

This clonotype was counted only a few times. This rearrangement joins TRBV20-1 to TRBJ2-5; D uncertain. The germline V gene has CDR1 DFQATT and CDR2 SNEGSKA (reference sequence). This CDR3 contains 14 residues. With 0 bases removed from V and 2 bases from J, the gap between germline ends came to 10 bases. The CDR3 DNA follows: TGCAGTGCTAGAGATGACGCCCGACAAGAGACCCAGTACTTC. Protein product: CSARDDARQETQYF.

This clonotype was seen repeatedly, ten times or more. This chain links TRBV15 with TRBJ2-3; 7 bases are shared with TRBD1. The germline CDR1 and CDR2 sequences are LNHNV and YYDKDF (reference sequence). Trimming cost V 2 bases and J 4 bases; bases outside gene matches: 12. The CDR3 consists of 17 residues. This CDR3 reads CATSRPQQGMTPDTQYF. As DNA, the CDR3 is TGTGCCACCAGCAGACCTCAACAGGGGATGACTCCAGATACGCAGTATTTT.

This clonotype showed up many times. V gene TRBV30 combines with J gene TRBJ1-2; no definite D call. The V gene lost 3 bases and the J gene lost 2 bases, with 4 bases spanning the gap. Germline values: CDR1 GTSNPN, CDR2 SVGIG (reference sequence). This CDR3 is built from 11 residues. In DNA, the CDR3 is TGTGCCTGGAGCCAAAACTATGGCTACACCTTC. Amino acids: CAWSQNYGYTF. Full variable domain (outside the CDR3, taken from reference TRBV30 and TRBJ1-2): SQTIHQWPATLVQPVGSPLSLECTVEGTSNPNLYWYRQAAGRGLQLLFYSVGIGQISSEVPQNLSASRPQDRQFILSSKKLLLSDSGFYLCAWSQNYGYTFGSGTRLTVV.

To note about this clonotype: The CDR3 end shows no conserved phenylalanine or tryptophan, and so a read error is likely. This rearrangement joins TRBV7-2 to TRBJ1-4; no clear D gene. Germline V gene lookup returns CDR1 SGHTA and CDR2 FQGNSA. The V end lost 3 bases, the J end lost 0 bases, and 5 bases lay between the germline ends. CDR3 length: 14 residues. CDR3 nucleotide sequence: TGTGCCAGCAGCTTGGCCGCAACTAATGAAAAACTGTTTTCT. Protein sequence: CASSLAATNEKLFS.

In this sample, this clonotype turned up many times. The rearrangement joins TRBV6-1 to TRBJ1-2; possible D gene TRBD1, 5 bases. Between the trimmed V and J ends, which lost 5 bases and 7 bases, there was a span of 26 bases. Germline assignment: CDR1 MNHNS and CDR2 SASEGT. The CDR3 length is 17 residues. The CDR3 loop reads CASSYPRTVPGTGGYTF. The CDR3 DNA reads TGTGCCAGCAGTTACCCCCGTACCGTGCCAGGGACGGGTGGCTACACCTTC.

This clonotype was recorded many times. The chain uses TRBV27 and TRBJ2-7; weak D call: TRBD1 (6 bases). Germline CDR1 MNHEY, CDR2 SMNVEV (reference sequence). CDR3 length: 16 amino acids. Trimming took off 4 bases at V and 3 bases at J, with 19 bases between the two ends. The CDR3 reads CASSWGTTASNYEQYF. CDR3 coding DNA: TGTGCCAGCAGTTGGGGGACAACTGCTTCCAACTACGAGCAGTACTTC.

This clonotype was seen repeatedly, ten times or more. V is TRBV20-1 and J is TRBJ1-5; perhaps TRBD1 as D (5 bases). The length of the CDR3 is 14 residues. Trimming stripped 5 bases from V and 0 bases from J, with 11 bases between. Germline CDR1 is DFQATT and CDR2 is SNEGSKA (reference sequence). CDR3 in DNA: TGCAGTGCTTATGACAGTTATAGCAATCAGCCCCAGCATTTT. Protein product: CSAYDSYSNQPQHF.

This clonotype was detected many times. The chain couples TRBV2 to TRBJ2-2, with TRBD2 matching 12 bases. Trimming removed 3 bases from V and 2 bases from J; junction bases left unmatched: 4. This CDR3 comprises 17 residues. Germline V gene data show CDR1 as SNHLY and CDR2 as FYNNEI. The CDR3 nucleotides are TGTGCCAGCAGTGACTGGACTAGCGGGACTAACACCGGGGAGCTGTTTTTT. It yields the protein CASSDWTSGTNTGELFF.